A selection of T cell receptor beta chains follows, all from one sample in a study of cytomegalovirus exposure and HLA in healthy donors. Sequencing was performed with immunoSEQ multiplex PCR; in TCRdb, only in-frame clones are kept and a portion is missing. The sample yields about 130,000 clones, roughly 82% seen once. The sequenced sample consisted of PBMCs. The origin of the receptors is a woman aged 18-35 years in good health and CMV-seropositive. CDR3s include the opening cysteine and the closing phenylalanine or tryptophan. The D gene is left open where the match is weak. Size values are once, few and many counts, or a class for expanded clones, and some rows have none.

j_gene: TRBJ1-1
abundance: .
d_gene: .
len: 12
v_gene: TRBV7-9
CDR3nt: TGTGCCAGCAGCTTAGTAGCGGCAGAAGCTTTCTTT
CDR3aa: CASSLVAAEAFF

j_gene: TRBJ2-7
abundance: few
d_gene: TRBD1
len: 14
v_gene: TRBV6-5
CDR3nt: TGTGCCACGACAGGGGGGGGGCTTCCCTACGAGCAGTACTTC
CDR3aa: CATTGGGLPYEQYF

j_gene: TRBJ2-3
abundance: .
d_gene: TRBD2
len: 15
v_gene: TRBV7-2
CDR3nt: TGTGCCAGCAGCATAGGACTAGCGGGCACAGATACGCAGTATTTT
CDR3aa: CASSIGLAGTDTQYF

j_gene: TRBJ2-2
abundance: .
d_gene: .
len: 13
v_gene: TRBV4-1
CDR3nt: TGCGCCAGCAGCTTCACAGGGCCCGGGGAGCTGTTTTTT
CDR3aa: CASSFTGPGELFF

j_gene: TRBJ1-5
abundance: few
d_gene: .
len: 14
v_gene: TRBV28
CDR3nt: TGTGCCAGCGATTCCCGTGGAGCCAATCAGCCCCAGCATTTT
CDR3aa: CASDSRGANQPQHF

j_gene: TRBJ2-6
abundance: .
d_gene: .
len: 17
v_gene: TRBV4-1
CDR3nt: TGCGCCAGCAGCCAAGGACTGATATCATCTGGGGCCAACGTCCTGACTTTC
CDR3aa: CASSQGLISSGANVLTF

j_gene: TRBJ2-5
abundance: .
d_gene: TRBD2
len: 15
v_gene: TRBV11-2
CDR3nt: TGTGCCAGCAGCTTAGGAGCGGGGGGGCGAGAGACCCAGTACTTC
CDR3aa: CASSLGAGGRETQYF

j_gene: TRBJ2-7
abundance: .
d_gene: TRBD2
len: 15
v_gene: TRBV19
CDR3nt: TGTGCCAGTAGTCTCGATGCGGGGGGCTCCTACGAGCAGTACTTC
CDR3aa: CASSLDAGGSYEQYF

j_gene: TRBJ2-7
abundance: .
d_gene: .
len: 14
v_gene: TRBV6-1
CDR3nt: TGTGCCAGCATGAGGTTTAGGGGTGCCTACGAGCAGTACTTC
CDR3aa: CASMRFRGAYEQYF

j_gene: TRBJ2-1
abundance: .
d_gene: .
len: 15
v_gene: TRBV4-1
CDR3nt: TGCGCCAGCAGCCAAGATGGGCAGGGCGACAATGAGCAGTTCTTC
CDR3aa: CASSQDGQGDNEQFF